One and the same sample provided the 11 T cell receptor beta chains below, sequenced in a study of identical twins. TCRdb re-called the 5' RACE reads with MiXCR, one entry per CDR3 protein. The sample includes 250,000 to 300,000 distinct CDR3 sequences, roughly 10% seen only once; the top ten take about 7.1%. The same sample was also used in a study of yellow fever vaccine responses in identical twins.

Sequencing used CD8+ T cells sorted from blood. The receptors were sampled from a young woman in good health.

The CDR3 here is CASSLEMSSYEQYF. Here the CDR3 DNA reads TGTGCCAGCAGCTTAGAAATGAGCTCCTACGAGCAGTACTTC. The chain couples TRBV7-6 to TRBJ2-7; no reliable D call. V was pared by 1 base and J by 0 bases, with 7 bases between. Per the germline V gene, CDR1 is SGHVS and CDR2 is FNYEAQ. This CDR3 comprises 14 residues.

V is TRBV21-1 and J is TRBJ2-7; TRBD2 is the table's D call, not checked against the DNA. TRBV21-1 is marked as a pseudogene. This CDR3 spans 15 amino acids. CDR3 sequence (DNA): TGTGCCAGCAGCAAAGGCGAGATAAGGGCCGGCGAGCAGTACTTC. Its protein product is CASSKGEIRAGEQYF.

This clonotype was counted between two and nine times. The gene calls are TRBV7-3 and TRBJ2-3; 8 positions agree with TRBD2. Unmatched junction bases numbered 9, after V lost 6 bases and J lost 4 bases. The CDR3 is made up of 15 amino acids. Germline V gene data show CDR1 as SGHTA and CDR2 as FQGTGA. The CDR3 nucleotides read TGTGCCAGCAGGACCAGCGGGGGCCGGGCAGATACGCAGTATTTT. This codes for CASRTSGGRADTQYF.

This clonotype was picked up a small number of times. The chain is built from TRBV7-2 and TRBJ2-1, with 10 nucleotides matching TRBD2. V was pared by 5 bases and J by 3 bases, with 7 bases of the junction left unmatched. Germline values: CDR1 SGHTA, CDR2 FQGNSA. The CDR3 loop spans 16 amino acids. CDR3 protein: CASSLDQREGYNEQFF. CDR3 nucleotides: TGTGCCAGCAGCCTGGACCAGCGGGAGGGCTACAATGAGCAGTTCTTC.

This clonotype was found a few times. This rearrangement joins TRBV14 to TRBJ2-7, with 7 nucleotides matching TRBD1. Germline CDR1 is SGHDN and CDR2 is FVKESK. This CDR3 is 14 amino acids long. V was pared by 3 bases and J by 6 bases, with 8 bases of the junction left unmatched. The CDR3 protein is CASSQQDRVGEQYF. DNA for the CDR3: TGTGCCAGCAGCCAGCAAGACAGGGTGGGCGAGCAGTACTTC.

DNA for the CDR3: TGTGCCAGCAGAGCAGGGGGCCTGACCTACGAGCAGTACTTC. It is translated as CASRAGGLTYEQYF. The chain links TRBV11-2 to TRBJ2-7; 8 nucleotides align to TRBD1. V lost 6 bases and J lost 2; bases outside the gene matches: 6. CDR1 is SGHAT and CDR2 is FQNNGV in the germline V gene. CDR3 length equals 14 residues.

The chain joins TRBV7-8 to TRBJ2-4; D is possibly TRBD2 (6 bases). Trimming removed 0 bases from V and 4 bases from J, with 10 bases in between. The CDR3 covers 15 residues. The germline gives CDR1 SGHVS, CDR2 FQNEAQ. CDR3 in DNA: TGTGCCAGCAGCTTAGCTGCGGAGGGAAAAAACATTCAGTACTTC. This sequence encodes CASSLAAEGKNIQYF. Complete variable domain (other parts from reference TRBV7-8 and TRBJ2-4): GAGVSQSPRYKVAKRGQDVALRCDPISGHVSLFWYQQALGQGPEFLTYFQNEAQLDKSGLPSDRFFAERPEGSVSTLKIQRTQQEDSAVYLCASSLAAEGKNIQYFGAGTRLSVL.

There are many counts of this clonotype. CDR3 sequence reads: CASSARTDLREQYF. CDR3 in DNA: TGTGCCAGCAGCGCCCGGACAGATCTACGGGAGCAGTACTTC. The V and J genes are TRBV7-9 and TRBJ2-7; a weak D match, TRBD1 (6 bases). Germline-derived CDR1 and CDR2 are SEHNR and FQNEAQ (reference sequence). CDR3 size: 14 residues. V was clipped by 5 bases and J by 7 bases, with 18 bases between them.

The V and J genes are TRBV15 and TRBJ2-5; D uncertain. V lost 3 bases and J 7 bases, leaving 9 bases between the germline ends. Per germline, CDR1 LNHNV and CDR2 YYDKDF (reference sequence). The CDR3 totals 12 residues. The CDR3 spells CATSSGVGTQYF. In DNA, the CDR3 is TGTGCCACCAGCAGCGGTGTGGGGACCCAGTACTTC.

Only a few counts were recorded for this clonotype. The chain is built from TRBV7-2 and TRBJ1-2, with D perhaps TRBD1 (5 bases). This CDR3 region has 14 residues. V was shortened by 4 bases and J by 0 bases, with 9 bases between the two germline ends. Germline V gene sequence: CDR1 SGHTA, CDR2 FQGNSA. The CDR3 loop reads CASSSWGANYGYTF. The CDR3 DNA reads TGTGCCAGCAGCTCTTGGGGGGCTAACTATGGCTACACCTTC.

In this sample, this clonotype turned up many times. V is TRBV27 and J is TRBJ2-4, with D perhaps TRBD2 (5 bases). CDR3 size: 14 residues. Germline V gives CDR1 MNHEY, CDR2 SMNVEV (reference sequence). The germline V and J ends were trimmed by 6 bases and 6 bases, with 15 bases remaining between them. The CDR3 sequence is CASSSGDVANIQYF. The CDR3 coding sequence is TGTGCCAGCAGCAGCGGAGACGTAGCAAACATTCAGTACTTC.